This T cell receptor beta chain was retrieved from a study of cytomegalovirus exposure and HLA in healthy donors. Study conclusions and caveats: With DRB1 most and HLA-C fewest, TCR association rates differed between HLA loci in a later analysis.

The CDR3 consists of 16 residues. CDR1 and CDR2 (germline): SSHAT, FNYEAQ (reference sequence). Participants comprised healthy donors of bone marrow. Primers included in the PCR were 60 Vbeta and 13 Jbeta primers. The repertoire was sequenced with immunoSEQ multiplex PCR; TCRdb's copy has only in-frame clones and lacks some. This table holds about 140,000 clones, around 75% found once. Worth noting for this clone: The antigen is unknown. The junction differs from germline at one of its ends, possibly a read error.

The J gene is TRBJ2-3, the V gene TRBV7-7; 7 positions match TRBD1. The sequencing input was PBMCs. The sequence was collected from a female donor in good health and CMV-seronegative. The CDR3 DNA follows: TGTGCTAGCAGTAGGGGAACAGGGGCCGCCACAGATACGCAGTATTTT. It specifies CASSRGTGAATDTQYF.